This TCR beta chain emerged from a study of T-cell reconstitution after alpha-beta-depleted transplantation in children. Comment on this clonotype: Its antigen is not known.

For TCRbeta, the library was prepared with unique molecular identifiers. From the PCR reads, TCRdb called clonotypes with MiXCR, one entry per CDR3 protein. This sample has fewer than 700,000 distinct CDR3 sequences, with approximately 12% found just once. Germline CDR1 reads DFQATT; CDR2 reads SNEGSKA (reference sequence). CDR3 length equals 14 residues. Broader study findings: T-cell numbers and diversity, one year after transplant, stemmed largely from T cells that were newly produced. Expanded graft clones numbering several hundred reportedly gave rise to alpha-beta T cells about two months after transplant.

The sequencing used PBMCs, mostly from graft donor cells, collected 360 days after TCRalphabeta/CD19-depleted stem cell transplant. The chain uses TRBV20-1 and TRBJ2-7, with 9 nucleotides matching TRBD2. The receptor comes from a male patient between 10 and 17 years old who had a stem cell transplant for acute myeloid leukemia, so the T cells may come from the graft donor. The CDR3 here is CRAQAGGTSYEQYF. The DNA of the CDR3 is TGCAGGGCACAAGCGGGAGGAACCTCCTACGAGCAGTACTTC.